This is a list of T cell receptor beta chains from one sample in a study of T-cell reconstitution after alpha-beta-depleted transplantation in children. In TCRdb, the PCR reads were re-called with MiXCR into one record per CDR3 protein. The table records about 980,000 distinct CDR3 sequences, under 30% of them present only once. The sample here was PBMCs, mostly from graft donor cells, taken 360 days after TCRalphabeta/CD19-depleted stem cell transplant. The source is a boy younger than two who had a stem cell transplant for SCID, so the T cells may come from the graft donor. The CDR3 runs from the conserved cysteine through the conserved F or W. The D gene is left open where the match is weak. Size values are once, few and many counts, or a class for expanded clones, and some rows have none.

j_call d_call clone_size v_call cdr3_aa cdr3_nt
TRBJ2-5 - few TRBV20-1 CSASNSGVLQETQYF TGCAGTGCTAGCAACTCGGGGGTCCTCCAAGAGACCCAGTACTTC
TRBJ2-3 TRBD2 - TRBV7-3 CASSLGLAVPTDTQYF TGTGCCAGCAGCTTGGGCCTAGCGGTCCCCACAGATACGCAGTATTTT
TRBJ2-7 - few TRBV2 CASSVYGFDEQYF TGTGCCAGCAGTGTATACGGGTTCGACGAGCAGTACTTC
TRBJ1-1 - - TRBV12-3/TRBV12-4 CASREQGLAEAFF TGTGCCAGCAGGGAACAGGGTTTAGCTGAAGCTTTCTTT
TRBJ2-4 TRBD1 few TRBV6-5 CASSSYRQGAAKNIQYF TGTGCCAGCAGTTCCTACCGACAGGGCGCAGCCAAAAACATTCAGTACTTC
TRBJ2-3 TRBD2 few TRBV12-3/TRBV12-4 CASSFSGLARHTQYF TGTGCCAGCAGCTTCTCCGGACTAGCGCGACATACGCAGTATTTT
TRBJ2-2 - few TRBV12-3/TRBV12-4 CASSPDSTNTGELFF TGTGCCAGCAGTCCAGACAGCACGAACACCGGGGAGCTGTTTTTT
TRBJ1-1 - - TRBV4-1 CASSRKSIRDPRGTEAFF TGCGCCAGCAGCCGAAAGTCTATAAGAGACCCGAGGGGAACTGAAGCTTTCTTT
TRBJ1-1 - - TRBV29-1 CSVDGRMNTEAFF TGCAGCGTCGATGGACGTATGAACACTGAAGCTTTCTTT
TRBJ1-6 - - TRBV5-1 CASSLEPGASPLHF TGCGCCAGCAGCTTGGAGCCAGGGGCCTCACCCCTCCACTTT
TRBJ1-1 - - TRBV7-1 CAIGSPLVGAEAFF TGTGCCATCGGCTCCCCGCTGGTCGGCGCTGAAGCTTTCTTT
TRBJ1-5 TRBD1 - TRBV2 CASGTLGRQGRNQPQHF TGTGCCAGCGGGACTTTGGGGAGACAGGGGAGAAATCAGCCCCAGCATTTT
TRBJ2-1 TRBD2 - TRBV18 CASSPFGRTQGDEQFF TGTGCCAGCTCACCATTCGGGAGGACACAAGGGGATGAGCAGTTCTTC
TRBJ2-1 TRBD1 - TRBV11-2 CASSSTSGTGNNEQFF TGTGCCAGCAGCTCGACTTCCGGGACAGGGAACAATGAGCAGTTCTTC
TRBJ1-4 - few TRBV20-1 CSAFGEKLFF TGCAGTGCTTTTGGAGAAAAACTGTTTTTT
TRBJ1-5 - - TRBV20-1 CSGRGRGRNQPQHF TGCAGTGGAAGAGGGCGGGGGCGCAATCAGCCCCAGCATTTT
TRBJ1-5 TRBD1 few TRBV19 CASNPGTAGNQPQHF TGTGCCAGTAACCCAGGGACAGCAGGAAATCAGCCCCAGCATTTT
TRBJ1-1 - few TRBV6-5 CASSYGGRGAFF TGTGCCAGCAGTTACGGGGGAAGAGGAGCTTTCTTT
TRBJ1-1 - - TRBV5-1 CASSSRGVVTTEAFF TGCGCCAGCAGCTCGCGGGGGGTCGTAACCACTGAAGCTTTCTTT
TRBJ2-5 TRBD2 - TRBV20-1 CSARDHFSGEMETQYF TGCAGTGCTAGAGATCACTTTAGCGGGGAGATGGAGACCCAGTACTTC
TRBJ2-5 TRBD2 - TRBV6-1 CASRKTSGGYETQYF TGTGCCAGCAGAAAGACTAGCGGGGGGTACGAGACCCAGTACTTC
TRBJ2-3 TRBD1 few TRBV20-1 CSAREQGAWDTQYF TGCAGTGCTAGAGAACAGGGGGCCTGGGATACGCAGTATTTT
TRBJ2-4 - - TRBV6-4 CASSDSERRAKNIQYF TGTGCCAGCAGTGACTCGGAGAGGAGAGCCAAAAACATTCAGTACTTC
TRBJ1-3 - - TRBV7-9 CASSLNRLYSGNTIYF TGTGCCAGCAGCTTAAACCGCCTGTACTCTGGAAACACCATATATTTT
TRBJ2-2 - few TRBV20-1 CSARKQGRTGELFF TGCAGTGCTAGAAAACAAGGGAGGACCGGGGAGCTGTTTTTT
TRBJ2-7 TRBD1 - TRBV28 CASSTPGTGGYEQYF TGTGCCAGCAGTACCCCCGGGACAGGGGGTTACGAGCAGTACTTC
TRBJ2-3 - few TRBV20-1 CSGAPYDTQYF TGCAGTGGGGCCCCTTACGATACGCAGTATTTT
TRBJ2-3 - - TRBV7-2 CASSPRGRGSGYVRQYF TGTGCCAGCAGCCCGAGGGGGCGGGGGAGTGGGTACGTAAGGCAGTATTTT
TRBJ1-6 - few TRBV4-3 CASSQEGAGFSYNSPLHF TGCGCCAGCAGCCAAGAAGGGGCAGGGTTCTCCTATAATTCACCCCTCCACTTT
TRBJ1-1 TRBD1 - TRBV29-1 CSRAGQDTEAFF TGCAGCCGAGCGGGACAGGACACTGAAGCTTTCTTT
TRBJ2-3 TRBD1 - TRBV5-1 CASSDRGLRTDTQYF TGCGCCAGCAGTGACAGGGGGCTCCGCACAGATACGCAGTATTTT
TRBJ1-4 TRBD1 few TRBV12-3/TRBV12-4 CASSLARGDGNEKLFF TGTGCCAGCAGTTTGGCCAGGGGGGATGGGAATGAAAAACTGTTTTTT
TRBJ2-5 - few TRBV5-1 CASSFPDLTETQYF TGCGCCAGCAGCTTCCCGGATCTTACGGAGACCCAGTACTTC
TRBJ2-3 TRBD2 few TRBV20-1 CSAPRWAGGFTDTQYF TGCAGTGCCCCACGCTGGGCGGGGGGTTTTACAGATACGCAGTATTTT
TRBJ1-2 - few TRBV30 CAWSPLLQDSYGYTF TGTGCCTGGAGTCCGCTGCTTCAGGATAGCTATGGCTACACCTTC
TRBJ2-3 - - TRBV18 CASSPWVGAMGGTDTQYF TGTGCCAGCTCACCTTGGGTCGGCGCTATGGGTGGCACAGATACGCAGTATTTT
TRBJ2-5 - - TRBV6-1 CASNHVESQETQYF TGTGCCAGCAACCACGTCGAGAGCCAAGAGACCCAGTACTTC
TRBJ2-7 TRBD1 few TRBV7-9 CASSRDRGGSQRYEQYF TGTGCCAGCAGCCGTGACAGGGGGGGCAGTCAACGCTACGAGCAGTACTTC
TRBJ1-1 - - TRBV20-1 CSAVTNRDTEAFF TGCAGTGCCGTTACTAACAGGGACACTGAAGCTTTCTTT
TRBJ2-4 - - TRBV12-3/TRBV12-4 CASGDPAKNIQYF TGTGCCAGCGGGGACCCAGCCAAAAACATTCAGTACTTC
TRBJ1-5 - - TRBV12-3/TRBV12-4 CASRTGRSNQPQHF TGTGCCAGCAGGACGGGACGGTCGAATCAGCCCCAGCATTTT
TRBJ2-5 TRBD1 few TRBV20-1 CSSRGQETQYF TGCAGCTCCAGGGGGCAAGAGACCCAGTACTTC
TRBJ1-4 - - TRBV5-4 CASSLAKVADRSNEKLFF TGTGCCAGCAGCTTGGCCAAGGTCGCGGACCGCTCTAATGAAAAACTGTTTTTT
TRBJ2-5 - once TRBV2 CASTVRDHETQYF TGTGCCAGCACGGTGAGGGATCACGAGACCCAGTACTTC
TRBJ1-3 - - TRBV15 CATSRDFPGSGNTIYF TGTGCCACCAGCAGAGACTTTCCGGGTTCTGGAAACACCATATATTTT